The source of this TCR beta chain is a study of technical replicates of blood from a few donors. Sequencing was performed with immunoSEQ multiplex PCR; in TCRdb, only in-frame clones are kept and a portion is missing. The data show 80,000 to 95,000 clones, 90% to 97% seen once. V lost 0 bases, J lost 4 bases, and 10 bases stayed unmatched. CDR1 and CDR2 from the germline V gene are SGHNT and YYREEE (reference sequence). This CDR3 region has 17 residues. This chain connects TRBV5-4 to TRBJ1-1; 9 nucleotides align to TRBD1. The specimen sequenced was T cells isolated from PBMCs. The TCR originated in a human donor in good health. CDR3 coding DNA: TGTGCCAGCAGCTTGGTTGGACAGGGGATCAAGGGCACTGAAGCTTTCTTT. Its translation is CASSLVGQGIKGTEAFF.